The rows below give T cell receptor beta chains drawn from one sample of a study of CD8 T cells in ankylosing spondylitis. From the 5' RACE reads, TCRdb called clonotypes with MiXCR, one entry per CDR3 protein. The table has under 150,000 distinct CDR3 sequences, 17% seen once. The sample taken for sequencing was blood, either unsorted or a sorted T cell fraction (not recorded which). All receptors come from a male donor with ankylosing spondylitis. The CDR3 runs from the conserved cysteine through the conserved F or W. The D gene is left open where the match is weak. The size entry is marked missing in some rows and otherwise reads once, few, many or a size class.

abundance: .; d_gene: .; v_gene: TRBV4-3; j_gene: TRBJ1-6; CDR3nt: TGCGCCAGCAGCCAAGCCGTCAGATCTTATAATTCACCCCTCCACTTT; CDR3aa: CASSQAVRSYNSPLHF
abundance: .; d_gene: .; v_gene: TRBV9; j_gene: TRBJ2-3; CDR3nt: TGTGCCAGCAGCGTAGCCAGGTACAGCACAGATACGCAGTATTTT; CDR3aa: CASSVARYSTDTQYF
abundance: few; d_gene: TRBD1; v_gene: TRBV25-1; j_gene: TRBJ1-5; CDR3nt: TGTGCCAGCACCGGGACAGGGTTTCAGCCCCAGCATTTT; CDR3aa: CASTGTGFQPQHF
abundance: few; d_gene: .; v_gene: TRBV9; j_gene: TRBJ2-7; CDR3nt: TGTGCCAGCAGCCCGACCAGGGGGGAGTACGCCTACGAGCAGTACTTC; CDR3aa: CASSPTRGEYAYEQYF
abundance: .; d_gene: .; v_gene: TRBV12-3/TRBV12-4; j_gene: TRBJ2-1; CDR3nt: TGTGCCAGCCTGGGAGCAAGTGAGCAGTTCTTC; CDR3aa: CASLGASEQFF
abundance: .; d_gene: TRBD1; v_gene: TRBV15; j_gene: TRBJ2-3; CDR3nt: TGTGCCACCACCGACCGGGACAGGTTTTTAGATACGCAGTATTTT; CDR3aa: CATTDRDRFLDTQYF
abundance: .; d_gene: .; v_gene: TRBV5-6; j_gene: TRBJ2-3; CDR3nt: TGTGCCAGCAGCTTGGGAAGCAGGGTTAGCACAGATACGCAGTATTTT; CDR3aa: CASSLGSRVSTDTQYF
abundance: .; d_gene: .; v_gene: TRBV29-1; j_gene: TRBJ2-7; CDR3nt: TGCAGCGTTGAGTCTGACGCCTCCTACGAGCAGTACTTC; CDR3aa: CSVESDASYEQYF
abundance: .; d_gene: TRBD2; v_gene: TRBV7-9; j_gene: TRBJ2-7; CDR3nt: TGTGCCAGCAGCCAAACAACTAGCGGGAGGGAATACGAGCAGTACTTC; CDR3aa: CASSQTTSGREYEQYF
abundance: few; d_gene: TRBD2; v_gene: TRBV2; j_gene: TRBJ2-1; CDR3nt: TGTGCCAGCAGTGAAGCCCTTTTGTCGGGGGGTGAGCAGTTCTTC; CDR3aa: CASSEALLSGGEQFF
abundance: .; d_gene: .; v_gene: TRBV27; j_gene: TRBJ2-1; CDR3nt: TGTGCCAGCAGTTTGGCTAGCGATAACAATGAGCAGTTCTTC; CDR3aa: CASSLASDNNEQFF
abundance: .; d_gene: TRBD1; v_gene: TRBV24-1; j_gene: TRBJ2-5; CDR3nt: TGTGCCACCAGTGAGACTCCGGGACAGGGTTTAGAGACCCAGTACTTC; CDR3aa: CATSETPGQGLETQYF
abundance: few; d_gene: TRBD2; v_gene: TRBV7-2; j_gene: TRBJ2-7; CDR3nt: TGTGCCAGCAGCTCTCTCAGGACTAGCGCTTACGAGCAGTACTTC; CDR3aa: CASSSLRTSAYEQYF